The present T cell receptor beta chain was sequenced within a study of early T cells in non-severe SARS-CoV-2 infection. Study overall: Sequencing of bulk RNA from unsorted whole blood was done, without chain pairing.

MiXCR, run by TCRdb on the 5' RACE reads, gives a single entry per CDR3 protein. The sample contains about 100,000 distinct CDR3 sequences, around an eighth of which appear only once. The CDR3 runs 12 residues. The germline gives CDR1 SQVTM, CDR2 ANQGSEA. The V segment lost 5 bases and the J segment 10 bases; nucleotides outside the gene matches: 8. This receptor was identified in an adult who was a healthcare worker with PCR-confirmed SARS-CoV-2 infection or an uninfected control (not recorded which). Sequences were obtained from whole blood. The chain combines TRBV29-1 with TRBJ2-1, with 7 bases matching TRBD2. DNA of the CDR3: TGCAGCGTTAGGTGGCTAGCGGACGAGCAGTTCTTC. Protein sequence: CSVRWLADEQFF.